This T cell receptor (beta chain) was obtained from a study of T cell responses to AZD1222 COVID-19 vaccine. Study information: Pooling covered second doses at about 4 or about 12 weeks. Study-level results: The study reported that nearly half of spike-specific TCRs target unmutated variant regions. Researchers report vaccine-associated CD4 TCRs spanning spike, with dominance at 160-218 and 743-854. Spike-specific TCR breadth rose after two AZD1222 doses, and depth rose as well.

TCRdb's copy holds only in-frame clones and misses some; the assay was immunoSEQ multiplex PCR. The repertoire has fewer than 150,000 clones, about 92% of them found once; the top ten carry around 4.7%. V gave up 5 bases and J gave up 4 bases, with 14 bases separating them. Germline CDR1 and CDR2: SQVTM and ANQGSEA. The CDR3 has 13 amino acids. With respect to this clone: Its antigen is unidentified.

This chain connects TRBV29-1 to TRBJ1-2, with a possible D match to TRBD1 (5 bases). The sequences come from peripheral blood, collected on day 0 of AZD1222 vaccination. The origin of this receptor is an adult in good health. CDR3 in DNA: TGCAGCGTTACGGGGGGTGCATCCTATGGCTACACCTTC. Translating it yields CSVTGGASYGYTF. The entire variable domain, with the rest obtained from reference TRBV29-1 and TRBJ1-2, is as follows: SAVISQKPSRDICQRGTSLTIQCQVDSQVTMMFWYRQQPGQSLTLIATANQGSEATYESGFVIDKFPISRPNLTFSTLTVSNMSPEDSSIYLCSVTGGASYGYTFGSGTRLTVV.